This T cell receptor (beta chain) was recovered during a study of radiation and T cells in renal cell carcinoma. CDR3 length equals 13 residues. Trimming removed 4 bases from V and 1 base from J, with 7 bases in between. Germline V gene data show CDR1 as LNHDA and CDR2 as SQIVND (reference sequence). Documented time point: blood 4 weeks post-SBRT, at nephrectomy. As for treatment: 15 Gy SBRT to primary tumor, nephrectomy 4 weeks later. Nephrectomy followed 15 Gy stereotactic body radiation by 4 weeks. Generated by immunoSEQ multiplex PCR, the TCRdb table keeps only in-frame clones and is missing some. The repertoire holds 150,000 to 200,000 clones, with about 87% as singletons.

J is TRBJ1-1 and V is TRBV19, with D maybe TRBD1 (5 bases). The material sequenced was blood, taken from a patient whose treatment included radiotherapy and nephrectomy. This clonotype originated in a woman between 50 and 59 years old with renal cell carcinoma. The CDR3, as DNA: TGTGCCAGTAGTAACAGGCAGAACACTGAAGCTTTCTTT. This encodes CASSNRQNTEAFF.